Below, one T cell receptor (beta chain) is given with its context. The entry originates in a study of cytomegalovirus exposure and HLA in healthy donors. Study-level information: From HLA-typed donors, an early data release held tens of millions of unique TCRs.

Vbeta (60) and Jbeta (13) primers were used in the PCR. Assay: immunoSEQ multiplex PCR; the TCRdb copy retains only in-frame clones and omits some. The sample lists 210,000 or so clones, approximately 88% occurring once. Germline V gene sequence: CDR1 MGHDK, CDR2 SYGVNS. With 6 bases clipped from V and 8 bases from J, the junction kept 6 bases outside the gene matches. The CDR3 totals 12 residues. V usage is TRBV25-1 and J usage is TRBJ1-1, with 7 nucleotides matching TRBD1. The specimen was PBMCs. This TCR was sampled from a boy aged 2 to 10 in good health and CMV-seronegative. The CDR3 region has the DNA TGTGCCAGCAGCAGGGACAGTTGCGAAGCTTTCTTT. Its protein is CASSRDSCEAFF.